Shown below are 29 T cell receptor beta chains from a single sample sequenced in a study of response to subunit inactivated influenza vaccine (dated by TCRdb to 2017 to 2018). Libraries were constructed by RT-PCR. Sequencing took place on an Illumina HiSeq 2500. Using fastp trimming at Q25 and MiXCR clonotype assembly, TCRdb reanalyzed the public sequencing data and kept in-frame beta chains. Identical CDR3 proteins give one entry, which carries the most common genes and DNA. This sample comprises 500,000 to 650,000 distinct CDR3 sequences, roughly 8.2% of them detected only once. The leading ten clones occupy 10% to 15% of the sample. The material sequenced was PBMCs from blood, taken less than 25 months after vaccination. The receptors were gathered from a man aged 45-69 years who received an inactivated influenza vaccine. Donor details come from another sample of the same person, matched by shared clones.

This clonotype has a handful of counts. This chain links TRBV20-1 with TRBJ2-1; 7 positions match TRBD2. Germline V gene lookup returns CDR1 DFQATT and CDR2 SNEGSKA (reference sequence). The CDR3 has 16 amino acids. The trim removed 0 bases at V and 3 bases at J, leaving 8 bases unmatched. The CDR3 sequence: CSARDLSGGGYNEQFF. The CDR3 nucleotides read TGCAGTGCTAGAGATCTTTCCGGCGGGGGCTACAATGAGCAGTTCTTC.

This clonotype was picked up a small number of times. The chain couples TRBV9 to TRBJ2-2, with TRBD2 matching 8 bases. There are 15 residues in the CDR3. J lost 6 bases, V lost 7 bases, and 11 bases had no gene match. Germline-derived CDR1 and CDR2 are SGDLS and YYNGEE. CDR3 residues: CASREGLASPGELFF. The CDR3 DNA is TGTGCCAGCCGGGAGGGTCTAGCGTCCCCCGGGGAGCTGTTTTTT.

This clonotype was detected a few times. The genes are TRBV6-2 or TRBV6-3 and TRBJ1-2, with D perhaps matching TRBD1 (5 bases). Trimming cost V 0 bases and J 1 base, with 9 bases left between them. CDR1 is MNHEY and CDR2 is SVGEGT in the germline V gene. CDR3 length: 15 residues. CDR3 bases: TGTGCCAGCAGTTACTCGAACAGGATTAACTATGGCTACACCTTC. Translation gives CASSYSNRINYGYTF.

This clonotype was found many times. The chain joins TRBV11-2 to TRBJ2-3, with 11 bases that match TRBD2. This CDR3 comprises 19 residues. The germline V gene encodes CDR1 SGHAT and CDR2 FQNNGV. V was pared by 1 base and J by 1 base, with 10 bases of the junction left unmatched. The CDR3 nucleotides are TGTGCCAGCAGCTTAGTAATGAGAGGGACTAGCGGCCGCACAGATACGCAGTATTTT. It is translated as CASSLVMRGTSGRTDTQYF.

J is TRBJ1-2 and V is TRBV12-3 or TRBV12-4, with TRBD1 matching 8 bases. The CDR3 sequence is 14 residues long. V lost 6 bases and J lost 4; bases outside the gene matches: 7. CDR3 sequence (DNA): TGTGCCAGCAGACCTCCAGACAGGGGCTATGGCTACACCTTC. Translation gives CASRPPDRGYGYTF.

Points on this clonotype: One junction end disagrees with the germline gene, perhaps due to a read error. The rearrangement joins TRBV6-1 to TRBJ1-4, with 8 bases identical to TRBD1. Germline CDR1 is MNHNS and CDR2 is SASEGT. The CDR3 has 15 residues. DNA for the CDR3: TGTGCCAGCAGTCGTCCGGGACAGGACTATGAAAAGCTGTTTTTT. Amino acids: CASSRPGQDYEKLFF.

This clonotype was counted between two and nine times. This sequence joins TRBV12-3 or TRBV12-4 and TRBJ1-2, with D unclear. This CDR3 comprises 13 residues. Trimming removed 3 bases at V and 4 bases at J, with 9 bases between. The CDR3 sequence is CASSLLGLYGYTF. CDR3 nucleotides: TGTGCCAGCAGTTTGTTAGGGCTCTATGGCTACACCTTC.

This clonotype was seen more than once but under ten times. The rearrangement uses TRBV7-2 and TRBJ2-1, with 10 bases identical to TRBD2. CDR3 length: 16 residues. V shed 6 bases and J 4 bases; nucleotides not matched to a gene: 9. Germline assignment: CDR1 SGHTA and CDR2 FQGNSA. CDR3 loop: CASRTGTSAFYNEQFF. The CDR3 DNA follows: TGTGCCAGCAGGACCGGGACTAGCGCATTTTACAATGAGCAGTTCTTC.

This clonotype was counted only a few times. The chain recombines TRBV20-1 with TRBJ2-7, with 8 nucleotides matching TRBD2. The CDR3 spans 14 residues. Germline CDR1 and CDR2: DFQATT and SNEGSKA (reference sequence). V lost 2 bases and J lost 1; bases outside the gene matches: 4. This CDR3 is CSARRRGRSYEQYF. The CDR3 region has the DNA TGCAGTGCTAGAAGGCGCGGGAGGTCCTACGAGCAGTACTTC.

This clonotype was seen at least ten times. V gene TRBV28 combines with J gene TRBJ2-7; either TRBD1 or TRBD2 may fit D (5 bases each). The V gene's germline CDR1 is MDHEN and CDR2 SYDVKM. Trimming removed 7 bases at V and 0 bases at J, with 10 bases between. This CDR3 contains 13 residues. Here the CDR3 DNA reads TGTGCCAGCAAGTCCGGGGCCTCCTACGAGCAGTACTTC. Amino acids: CASKSGASYEQYF. The entire variable domain, with the rest obtained from reference TRBV28 and TRBJ2-7, is as follows: DVKVTQSSRYLVKRTGEKVFLECVQDMDHENMFWYRQDPGLGLRLIYFSYDVKMKEKGDIPEGYSVSREKKERFSLILESASTNQTSMYLCASKSGASYEQYFGPGTRLTVT.

This chain joins TRBV5-1 and TRBJ2-5; 7 bases line up with TRBD1. Trimming took 4 bases from V and 4 from J; bases not matched to a gene: 13. This CDR3 has 16 amino acids. Germline CDR1 is SGHRS and CDR2 is YFSETQ. The chain's CDR3 is CASSPLPTGDVETQYF. CDR3 in DNA: TGCGCCAGCAGCCCCTTACCTACAGGGGATGTAGAGACCCAGTACTTC.

This clonotype was recorded at least ten times. One junction end disagrees with the germline gene, perhaps due to a read error. V gene TRBV11-2 combines with J gene TRBJ2-5; the D gene could be TRBD1 or TRBD2 (5 bases each). CDR1 SGHAT and CDR2 FQNNGV come from the germline V gene. The CDR3 spans 11 residues. CDR3 nucleotides: TGTGCCAGCAGCGCAGGGAGTCTACCGCACTTC. It specifies CASSAGSLPHF.

This clonotype was recorded many times. The chain is built from TRBV11-2 and TRBJ2-1; D is possibly TRBD2 (5 bases). The CDR3 is 15 amino acids. V was trimmed by 1 base and J by 7 bases, leaving 14 bases between them. Per germline, CDR1 SGHAT and CDR2 FQNNGV. CDR3 residues: CASSLGRRGRNEQFF. DNA for the CDR3: TGTGCCAGCAGCTTAGGACGCCGGGGTAGGAATGAGCAGTTCTTC. Together with reference TRBV11-2 and TRBJ2-1, the CDR3 gives the full variable domain: EAGVAQSPRYKIIEKRQSVAFWCNPISGHATLYWYQQILGQGPKLLIQFQNNGVVDDSQLPKDRFSAERLKGVDSTLKIQPAKLEDSAVYLCASSLGRRGRNEQFFGPGTRLTVL.

This clonotype occurred a few times. This sequence joins TRBV7-7 and TRBJ2-5; D may match TRBD1 or TRBD2 (5 bases each). The CDR3 covers 16 residues. Germline lookup yields CDR1 SSHAT and CDR2 FNYEAQ (reference sequence). Trimming took 3 bases from V and 4 from J, leaving 18 bases between them. The CDR3 sequence: CASSLAPLTGGETQYF. As DNA, the CDR3 is TGTGCCAGCAGCTTGGCCCCCCTTACAGGAGGAGAGACCCAGTACTTC. Filled out from reference TRBV7-7 and TRBJ2-5, the complete variable domain reads GAGVSQSPRYKVTKRGQDVTLRCDPISSHATLYWYQQALGQGPEFLTYFNYEAQPDKSGLPSDRFSAERPEGSISTLTIQRTEQRDSAMYRCASSLAPLTGGETQYFGPGTRLLVL.

This clonotype has a single count. The J gene is TRBJ2-7, the V gene TRBV6-1; D is perhaps TRBD2 (6 bases). The CDR3 is 14 amino acids. Germline CDR1 MNHNS, CDR2 SASEGT. V was pared by 7 bases and J by 7 bases, with 20 bases between. CDR3 sequence (DNA): TGTGCCAGCAATCGGGACTCTCATACTAGGGAGCAGTACTTC. It yields the protein CASNRDSHTREQYF.

V usage is TRBV7-2 and J usage is TRBJ2-1; D is unclear. The CDR3 has 15 residues. V was shortened by 1 base and J by 4 bases, with 11 bases between the two germline ends. Germline CDR1 is SGHTA and CDR2 is FQGNSA. CDR3 DNA: TGTGCCAGCAGCTTAGAGGTAGCCCGATACAATGAGCAGTTCTTC. The encoded protein is CASSLEVARYNEQFF.

The sample holds a few counts of this clonotype. This chain joins TRBV7-2 and TRBJ2-2; 11 bases are a match to TRBD2. With V trimmed by 3 bases and J by 6 bases, 6 bases remained unmatched. CDR1 is SGHTA and CDR2 is FQGNSA in the germline V gene. The CDR3 has 16 residues. The CDR3 sequence: CASSFRLAGSAGELFF. CDR3 nucleotide sequence: TGTGCCAGCAGCTTCCGACTAGCGGGGTCGGCCGGGGAGCTGTTTTTT.

V is TRBV6-1 and J is TRBJ2-4, with D perhaps TRBD2 (5 bases). Between the trimmed V and J ends, which lost 7 bases and 1 base, there was a span of 8 bases. CDR3 length: 13 residues. The germline V gene encodes CDR1 MNHNS and CDR2 SASEGT. The CDR3 DNA sequence: TGTGCCAGCAAGCGGTCCGCCAAAAACATTCAGTACTTC. Translating it yields CASKRSAKNIQYF.

The J gene is TRBJ2-3, the V gene TRBV28; maybe TRBD2 (6 bases). The germline CDR1 and CDR2 sequences are MDHEN and SYDVKM. The CDR3 runs to 12 residues. The V end lost 7 bases, the J end lost 4 bases, and 9 bases lay between the germline ends. CDR3 amino acids: CASTGTPDTQYF. DNA of the CDR3: TGTGCCAGCACAGGGACTCCAGATACGCAGTATTTT.

This clonotype occurred a few times. A read error may account for a junction end that differs from germline. V usage is TRBV7-2 and J usage is TRBJ2-3, with 7 nucleotides matching TRBD2. Per the germline V gene, CDR1 is SGHTA and CDR2 is FQGNSA. The CDR3 is made up of 11 amino acids. In DNA, the CDR3 is TGTGCCAGCAGTTCAGTACTAGCGTTGCATTTT. Its translation is CASSSVLALHF.

At least ten counts were recorded for this clonotype. This chain uses TRBV27 with TRBJ1-1; D is ambiguous. V was trimmed by 3 bases and J by 1 base, leaving 9 bases between them. Germline V gives CDR1 MNHEY, CDR2 SMNVEV (reference sequence). The length of the CDR3 is 14 residues. The CDR3 sequence is CASSLFGWNTEAFF. Here the CDR3 DNA reads TGTGCCAGCAGTTTGTTTGGATGGAACACTGAAGCTTTCTTT.

This clonotype has more than one count but fewer than ten. This chain links TRBV24-1 with TRBJ2-1; D may be TRBD2 (5 bases). This CDR3 is 12 amino acids long. Germline CDR1 reads KGHDR; CDR2 reads SFDVKD. V lost 1 base to trimming and J lost 10 bases, with 7 bases between them. CDR3 sequence reads: CATSDFPGEQFF. The CDR3, as DNA: TGTGCCACCAGTGATTTCCCGGGAGAGCAGTTCTTC.

This clonotype was seen repeatedly, ten times or more. The chain is built from TRBV4-1 and TRBJ1-6; no firm D call. CDR1 is MGHRA and CDR2 is YSYEKL in the germline V gene. The length of the CDR3 is 14 residues. Trimming took 0 bases from V and 9 from J, leaving 9 bases between them. CDR3 sequence (DNA): TGCGCCAGCAGCCAAGAGGACGGGGTTTCACCCCTCCACTTT. This sequence encodes CASSQEDGVSPLHF.

This clonotype was counted a few times. The chain carries TRBV18 and TRBJ2-3; 12 bases fit TRBD2. The CDR3 is 16 residues long. The V gene end was trimmed by 3 bases and the J gene end by 6 bases; junction bases not matched to a gene: 7. From germline, CDR1 is KGHSH and CDR2 LQKENI. CDR3 region: CASSPPRTSGMDTQYF. The CDR3 DNA is TGTGCCAGCTCACCGCCTAGGACTAGCGGGATGGATACGCAGTATTTT.

This clonotype was seen a handful of times. The chain employs TRBV12-3 or TRBV12-4 and TRBJ2-3; D possibly corresponds to TRBD2 (6 bases). The CDR3 extends over 16 amino acids. V lost 5 bases and J lost 1, with 16 bases in between. In nucleotides, the CDR3 is TGTGCCAGCAGTCTCGGACTACCCGGGGGCACAGATACGCAGTATTTT. Translation gives CASSLGLPGGTDTQYF.

This clonotype was counted only a few times. The chain employs TRBV28 and TRBJ2-3; D may be TRBD2 (5 bases). This CDR3 is 19 amino acids long. V was clipped by 2 bases and J by 0 bases, with 21 bases between them. Germline loops: CDR1 MDHEN, CDR2 SYDVKM. CDR3 in amino acids: CASSLGEPPFQSSTDTQYF. CDR3 coding DNA: TGTGCCAGCAGTTTAGGGGAGCCCCCCTTTCAATCTAGCACAGATACGCAGTATTTT.

This clonotype has just a few counts. The chain recombines TRBV12-3 or TRBV12-4 with TRBJ2-5, with D perhaps being TRBD1 or TRBD2 (7 bases each). The CDR3 is made up of 17 amino acids. The V end was cut by 6 bases, the J end by 5 bases, with 25 bases between. DNA of the CDR3: TGTGCCAGCAGCCTCACCCCGGGACTGCAGGGGGGGGAGACCCAGTACTTC. Amino acids: CASSLTPGLQGGETQYF.

The J gene is TRBJ2-7, the V gene TRBV20-1; 8 bases are a match to TRBD2. The CDR3 length is 13 residues. With V trimmed by 5 bases and J by 4 bases, 7 bases remained unmatched. Germline CDR1 reads DFQATT; CDR2 reads SNEGSKA (reference sequence). CDR3 loop: CSAPGTRVYEQYF. The CDR3 region has the DNA TGCAGTGCTCCCGGGACTAGGGTATACGAGCAGTACTTC.

The sample holds a few counts of this clonotype. The genes are TRBV19 and TRBJ2-5, with TRBD1 identical over 10 bases. Germline V gives CDR1 LNHDA, CDR2 SQIVND (reference sequence). CDR3 size: 14 residues. The trim removed 7 bases at V and 4 bases at J, leaving 6 bases unmatched. The DNA for the CDR3 is TGTGCCAGTAACGACAGGGGGCCATTAGAGACCCAGTACTTC. Residues: CASNDRGPLETQYF.